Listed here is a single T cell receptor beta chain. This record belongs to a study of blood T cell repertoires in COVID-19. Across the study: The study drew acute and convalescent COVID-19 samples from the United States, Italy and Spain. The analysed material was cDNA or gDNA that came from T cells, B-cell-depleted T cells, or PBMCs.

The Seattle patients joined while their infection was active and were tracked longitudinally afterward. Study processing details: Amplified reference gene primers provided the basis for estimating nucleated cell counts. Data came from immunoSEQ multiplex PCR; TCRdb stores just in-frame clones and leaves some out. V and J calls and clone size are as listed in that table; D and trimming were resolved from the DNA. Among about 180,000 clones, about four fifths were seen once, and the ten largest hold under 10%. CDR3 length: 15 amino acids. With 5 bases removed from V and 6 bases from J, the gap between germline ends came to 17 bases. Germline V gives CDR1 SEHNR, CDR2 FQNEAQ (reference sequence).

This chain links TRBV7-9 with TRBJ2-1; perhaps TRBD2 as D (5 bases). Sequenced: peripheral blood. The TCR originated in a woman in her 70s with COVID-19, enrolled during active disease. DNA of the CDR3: TGTGCCAGCAGCCAGAATACCGGGGTCATCAATGAGCAGTTCTTC. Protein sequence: CASSQNTGVINEQFF.